This TCR beta chain was retrieved from a study of T cells in Graves' hyperthyroidism and ophthalmopathy. Points on this clonotype: Its specificity is unknown.

Study-wide points: Most expanded thyroid clonotypes above 0.001 also appeared in blood.

Pregnant or lactating patients were excluded, as were those with uncontrolled infection or other autoimmune disease. Thyroid ultrasound, orbital computed tomography, clinical symptoms, and serum thyroxine and TRAb underpinned diagnoses. The PBMCs had their origin in approximately 10 ml of fresh peripheral blood. The CDR3 is 12 residues long. The germline gives CDR1 DFQATT, CDR2 SNEGSKA (reference sequence). V shed 4 bases and J shed 3 bases, with 10 bases lying between them. Amplification targeted TCR beta CDR3 regions from RNA transcripts. HTBI primers drove first-round RT-PCR of the TCR CDR3. From the multiplex PCR reads, TCRdb called clonotypes with MiXCR, one entry per CDR3 protein. The table has around 390,000 distinct CDR3 sequences, roughly 15% seen once; the top ten hold 15% to 20%.

This clonotype originated in a woman between 25 and 40 years old with Graves' ophthalmopathy. The sample comprised blood. The chain employs TRBV20-1 and TRBJ2-7, with D possibly being TRBD1 (6 bases). The DNA of the CDR3 is TGCAGTGCTATGGGACAAGACTACGAGCAGTACTTC. It translates to CSAMGQDYEQYF.